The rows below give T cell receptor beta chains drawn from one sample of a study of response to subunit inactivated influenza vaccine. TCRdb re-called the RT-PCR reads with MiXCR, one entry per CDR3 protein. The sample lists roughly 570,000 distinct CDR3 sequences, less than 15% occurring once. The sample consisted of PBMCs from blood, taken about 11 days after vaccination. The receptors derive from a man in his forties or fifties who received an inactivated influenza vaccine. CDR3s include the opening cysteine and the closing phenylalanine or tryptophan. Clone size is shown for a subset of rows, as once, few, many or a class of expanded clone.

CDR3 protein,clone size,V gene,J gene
CASSYYGNTEAFF,few,TRBV6-5,TRBJ1-1
CASSPGLSDNEQFF,NA,TRBV4-2,TRBJ2-1
CASAAGSLSSYEQYF,few,TRBV19,TRBJ2-7
CSAEPARRQNYGYTF,NA,TRBV20-1,TRBJ1-2
CASRSRDSLSNEQFF,NA,TRBV12-3/TRBV12-4,TRBJ2-1
CSARVRGNTGELFF,few,TRBV20-1,TRBJ2-2
CASVRSYLGDEQFF,NA,TRBV7-9,TRBJ2-1
CASSLDGLDRFQETQYF,few,TRBV11-2,TRBJ2-5
CASSRLAGGELNEQFF,NA,TRBV6-1,TRBJ2-1
CSVPTLAGQETQYF,few,TRBV29-1,TRBJ2-5
CAISASHGVYDEQFF,many,TRBV10-3,TRBJ2-1
CASSLADGTSTDTQYF,NA,TRBV7-9,TRBJ2-3
CASSSSGSGYTF,few,TRBV7-2,TRBJ1-2
CAGSLLSGRRETQYF,NA,TRBV7-9,TRBJ2-5
CSARDPTYNEQFF,few,TRBV20-1,TRBJ2-1
CASSPARGRLAKNIQYF,NA,TRBV7-9,TRBJ2-4
CASSEGLGASTDTQYF,few,TRBV6-1,TRBJ2-3
CASSFRGLRYEQYF,NA,TRBV5-1,TRBJ2-7
CASSWVLAGGPVTGELFF,NA,TRBV7-8,TRBJ2-2
CATSKDRGRGYTF,few,TRBV15,TRBJ1-2
CASSYSDRAEQETQYF,NA,TRBV6-5,TRBJ2-5
CAISVGPSTDTQYF,NA,TRBV10-3,TRBJ2-3
CASSRQGGGEKLFF,NA,TRBV12-3/TRBV12-4,TRBJ1-4
CASSPPFQGERGEQYF,few,TRBV6-1,TRBJ2-7
CASSLWGLGSGNQPQHF,NA,TRBV5-1,TRBJ1-5
CASSPRDSTPGGTSEQFF,many,TRBV5-6,TRBJ2-1
CASSSTVRDTYEQYF,few,TRBV5-6,TRBJ2-7
CASSPQRQGTNEQFF,few,TRBV18,TRBJ2-1
CASSLSQGVSQETQYF,few,TRBV28,TRBJ2-5
CASSQDYDGQGNTGELFF,NA,TRBV4-3,TRBJ2-2
CASSGGRLPNTGELFF,NA,TRBV7-8,TRBJ2-2
CASSPGQVGGRELFF,once,TRBV11-2,TRBJ2-2
CASSWGVDTQYF,NA,TRBV12-3/TRBV12-4,TRBJ2-3
CSARTGPRVDTQYF,NA,TRBV20-1,TRBJ2-3
CASSLLQGSNEKLFF,NA,TRBV5-5,TRBJ1-4
CASSLDRQPQHF,few,TRBV28,TRBJ1-5
CASSLGPRGLAGSYNEQFF,NA,TRBV11-2,TRBJ2-1
CATSREGLSQYTDTQYF,few,TRBV15,TRBJ2-3
CSASSGRATYNEQFF,NA,TRBV20-1,TRBJ2-1
CATSSVLDTGELFF,few,TRBV24-1,TRBJ2-2
CASSLTGTGEAFF,many,TRBV5-1,TRBJ1-1
CASRDGSFGYTF,few,TRBV5-1,TRBJ1-2